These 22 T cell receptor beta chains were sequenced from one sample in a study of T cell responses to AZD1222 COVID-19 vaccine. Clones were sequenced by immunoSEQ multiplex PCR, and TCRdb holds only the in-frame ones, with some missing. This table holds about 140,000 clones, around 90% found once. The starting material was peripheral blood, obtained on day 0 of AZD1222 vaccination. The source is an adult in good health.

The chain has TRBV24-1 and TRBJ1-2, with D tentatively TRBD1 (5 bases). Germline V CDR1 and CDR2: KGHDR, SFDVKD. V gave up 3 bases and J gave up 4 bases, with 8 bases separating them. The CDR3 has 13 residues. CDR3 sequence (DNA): TGTGCCACCAGTGATCGGGACGGCTATGGCTACACCTTC. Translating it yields CATSDRDGYGYTF.

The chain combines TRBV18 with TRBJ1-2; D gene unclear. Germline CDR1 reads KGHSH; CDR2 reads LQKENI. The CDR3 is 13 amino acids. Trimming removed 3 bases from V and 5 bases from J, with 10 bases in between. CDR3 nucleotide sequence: TGTGCCAGCTCACCCCCGGAGGGATATGGCTACACCTTC. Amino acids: CASSPPEGYGYTF.

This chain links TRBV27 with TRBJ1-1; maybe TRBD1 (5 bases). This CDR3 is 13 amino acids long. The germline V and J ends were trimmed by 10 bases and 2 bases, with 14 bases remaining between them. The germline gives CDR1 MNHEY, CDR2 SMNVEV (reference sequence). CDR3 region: CATWGGTNTEAFF. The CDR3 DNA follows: TGTGCCACCTGGGGGGGGACCAACACTGAAGCTTTCTTT.

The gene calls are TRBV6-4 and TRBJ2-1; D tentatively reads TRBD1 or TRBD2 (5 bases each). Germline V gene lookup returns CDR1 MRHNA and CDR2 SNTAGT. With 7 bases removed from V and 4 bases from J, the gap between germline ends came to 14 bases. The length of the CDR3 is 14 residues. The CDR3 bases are TGTGCCAGCAAGAGGGGTGAACAGTACAATGAGCAGTTCTTC. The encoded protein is CASKRGEQYNEQFF.

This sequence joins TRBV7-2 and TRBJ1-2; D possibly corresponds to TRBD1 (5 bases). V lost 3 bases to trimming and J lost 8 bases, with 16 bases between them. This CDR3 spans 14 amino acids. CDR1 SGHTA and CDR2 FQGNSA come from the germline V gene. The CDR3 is CASSLAGGNSGYTF. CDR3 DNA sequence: TGTGCCAGCAGCTTGGCCGGGGGTAATAGCGGCTACACCTTC. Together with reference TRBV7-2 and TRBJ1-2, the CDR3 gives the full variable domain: GAGVSQSPSNKVTEKGKDVELRCDPISGHTALYWYRQSLGQGLEFLIYFQGNSAPDKSGLPSDRFSAERTGGSVSTLTIQRTQQEDSAVYLCASSLAGGNSGYTFGSGTRLTVV.

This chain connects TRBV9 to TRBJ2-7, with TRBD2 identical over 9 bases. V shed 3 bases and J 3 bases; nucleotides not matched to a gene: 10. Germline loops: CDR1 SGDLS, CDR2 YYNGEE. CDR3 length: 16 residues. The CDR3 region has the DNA TGTGCCAGCAGCGCACCCTCGGGGACTAGCATCTACGAGCAGTACTTC. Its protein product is CASSAPSGTSIYEQYF.

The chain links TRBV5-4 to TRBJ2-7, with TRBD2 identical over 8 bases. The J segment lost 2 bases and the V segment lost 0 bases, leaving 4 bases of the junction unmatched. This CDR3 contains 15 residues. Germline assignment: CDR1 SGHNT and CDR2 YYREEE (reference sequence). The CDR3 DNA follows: TGTGCCAGCAGCTTGGCAGCGGGAGCCACCTACGAGCAGTACTTC. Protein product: CASSLAAGATYEQYF. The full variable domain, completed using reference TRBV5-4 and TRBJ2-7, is ETGVTQSPTHLIKTRGQQVTLRCSSQSGHNTVSWYQQALGQGPQFIFQYYREEENGRGNFPPRFSGLQFPNYSSELNVNALELDDSALYLCASSLAAGATYEQYFGPGTRLTVT.

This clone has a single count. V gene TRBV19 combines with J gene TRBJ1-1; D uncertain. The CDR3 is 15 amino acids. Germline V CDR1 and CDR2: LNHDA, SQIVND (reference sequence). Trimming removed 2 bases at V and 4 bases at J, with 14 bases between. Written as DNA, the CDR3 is TGTGCCAGTAGTATATTCCACAGAGCACCCACTGAAGCTTTCTTT. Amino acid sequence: CASSIFHRAPTEAFF.

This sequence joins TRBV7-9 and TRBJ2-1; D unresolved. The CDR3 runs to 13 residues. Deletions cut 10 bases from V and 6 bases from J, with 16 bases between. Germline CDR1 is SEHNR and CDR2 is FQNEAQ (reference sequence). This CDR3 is CATLGQDRNEQFF. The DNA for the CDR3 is TGTGCCACCCTGGGTCAGGACCGCAATGAGCAGTTCTTC.

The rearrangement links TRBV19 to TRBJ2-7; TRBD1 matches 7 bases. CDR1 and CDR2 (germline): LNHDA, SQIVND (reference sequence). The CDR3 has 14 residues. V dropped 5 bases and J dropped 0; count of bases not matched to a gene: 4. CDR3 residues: CASSRRGSSYEQYF. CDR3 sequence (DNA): TGTGCCAGTAGTCGCAGGGGGTCCTCCTACGAGCAGTACTTC.

This chain's CDR3 is CASSLSRLYNEQFF. The CDR3 DNA reads as TGTGCCAGCAGTTTAAGTCGGCTATACAATGAGCAGTTCTTC. The rearrangement joins TRBV27 to TRBJ2-1; no clear D. V gave up 2 bases and J gave up 4 bases, with 9 bases separating them. The CDR3 loop spans 14 amino acids. The V gene's germline CDR1 is MNHEY and CDR2 SMNVEV (reference sequence).

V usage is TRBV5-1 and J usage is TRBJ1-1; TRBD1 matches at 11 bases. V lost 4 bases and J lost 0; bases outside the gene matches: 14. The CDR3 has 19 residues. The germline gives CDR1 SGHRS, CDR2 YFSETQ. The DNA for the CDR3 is TGCGCCAGCAGCCCCTGGAGGACAGGGGGCATTAGTATGAACACTGAAGCTTTCTTT. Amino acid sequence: CASSPWRTGGISMNTEAFF. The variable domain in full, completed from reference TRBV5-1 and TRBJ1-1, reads KAGVTQTPRYLIKTRGQQVTLSCSPISGHRSVSWYQQTPGQGLQFLFEYFSETQRNKGNFPGRFSGRQFSNSRSEMNVSTLELGDSALYLCASSPWRTGGISMNTEAFFGQGTRLTVV.

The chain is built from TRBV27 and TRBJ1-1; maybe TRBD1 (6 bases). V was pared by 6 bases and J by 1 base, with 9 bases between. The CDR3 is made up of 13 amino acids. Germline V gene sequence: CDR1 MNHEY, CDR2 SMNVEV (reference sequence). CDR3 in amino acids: CASRIGGNTEAFF. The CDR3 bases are TGTGCCAGCAGAATAGGGGGGAACACTGAAGCTTTCTTT.

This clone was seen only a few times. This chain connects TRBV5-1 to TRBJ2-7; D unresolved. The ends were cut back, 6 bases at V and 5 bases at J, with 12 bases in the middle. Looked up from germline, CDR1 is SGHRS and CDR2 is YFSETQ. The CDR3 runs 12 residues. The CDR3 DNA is TGCGCCAGCAACGGGTTTGACGACGAGCAGTACTTC. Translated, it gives CASNGFDDEQYF.

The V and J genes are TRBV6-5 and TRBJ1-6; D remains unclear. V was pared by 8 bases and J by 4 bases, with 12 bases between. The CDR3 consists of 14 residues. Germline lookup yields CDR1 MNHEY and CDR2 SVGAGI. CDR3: CASGIQVYNSPLHF. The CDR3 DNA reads TGTGCCAGCGGGATCCAGGTGTATAATTCACCCCTCCACTTT.

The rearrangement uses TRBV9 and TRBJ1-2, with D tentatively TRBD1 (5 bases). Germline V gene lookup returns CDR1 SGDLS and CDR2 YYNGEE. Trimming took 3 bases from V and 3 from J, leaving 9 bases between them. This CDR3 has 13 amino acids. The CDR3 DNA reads TGTGCCAGCAGCGGGCAGGGTGACTATGGCTACACCTTC. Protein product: CASSGQGDYGYTF.

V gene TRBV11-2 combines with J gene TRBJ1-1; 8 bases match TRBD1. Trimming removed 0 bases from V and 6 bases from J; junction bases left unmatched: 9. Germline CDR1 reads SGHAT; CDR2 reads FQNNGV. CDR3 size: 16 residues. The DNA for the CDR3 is TGTGCCAGCAGCTTAGACCCCCCAGGGGGCAAGGCTGAAGCTTTCTTT. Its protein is CASSLDPPGGKAEAFF. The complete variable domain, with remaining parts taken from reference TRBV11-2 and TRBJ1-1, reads EAGVAQSPRYKIIEKRQSVAFWCNPISGHATLYWYQQILGQGPKLLIQFQNNGVVDDSQLPKDRFSAERLKGVDSTLKIQPAKLEDSAVYLCASSLDPPGGKAEAFFGQGTRLTVV.

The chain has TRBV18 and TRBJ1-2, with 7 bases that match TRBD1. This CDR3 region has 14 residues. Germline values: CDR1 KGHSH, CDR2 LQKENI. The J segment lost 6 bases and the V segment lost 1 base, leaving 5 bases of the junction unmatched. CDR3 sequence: CASSPLTGEDGYTF. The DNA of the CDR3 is TGTGCCAGCTCACCACTCACAGGGGAGGATGGCTACACCTTC. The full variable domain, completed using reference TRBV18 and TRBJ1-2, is NAGVMQNPRHLVRRRGQEARLRCSPMKGHSHVYWYRQLPEEGLKFMVYLQKENIIDESGMPKERFSAEFPKEGPSILRIQQVVRGDSAAYFCASSPLTGEDGYTFGSGTRLTVV.

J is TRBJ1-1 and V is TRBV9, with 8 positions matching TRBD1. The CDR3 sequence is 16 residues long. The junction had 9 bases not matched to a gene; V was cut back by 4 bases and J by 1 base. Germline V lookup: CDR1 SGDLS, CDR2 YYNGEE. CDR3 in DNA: TGTGCCAGCAGCTCGCGACCCGGACAGGGGAACACTGAAGCTTTCTTT. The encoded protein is CASSSRPGQGNTEAFF.

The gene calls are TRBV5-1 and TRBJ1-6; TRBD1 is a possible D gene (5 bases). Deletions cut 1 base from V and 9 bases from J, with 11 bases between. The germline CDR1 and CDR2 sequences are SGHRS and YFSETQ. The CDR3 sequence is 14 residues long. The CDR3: CASSLRGEGSPLHF. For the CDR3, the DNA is TGCGCCAGCAGCTTGCGGGGGGAGGGTTCACCCCTCCACTTT.

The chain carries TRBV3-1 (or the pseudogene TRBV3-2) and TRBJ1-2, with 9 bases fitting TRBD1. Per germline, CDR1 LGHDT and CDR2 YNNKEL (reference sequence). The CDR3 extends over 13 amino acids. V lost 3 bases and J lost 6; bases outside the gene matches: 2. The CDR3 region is CASSHWTGDGYTF. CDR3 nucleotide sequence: TGTGCCAGCAGCCACTGGACAGGGGATGGCTACACCTTC.

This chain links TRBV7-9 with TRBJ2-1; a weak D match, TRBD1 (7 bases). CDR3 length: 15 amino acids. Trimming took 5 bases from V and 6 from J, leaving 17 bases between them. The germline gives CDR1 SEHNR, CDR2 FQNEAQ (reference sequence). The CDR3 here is CASSLGGTVPNEQFF. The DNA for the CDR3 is TGTGCCAGCAGCCTCGGCGGGACAGTACCCAATGAGCAGTTCTTC.